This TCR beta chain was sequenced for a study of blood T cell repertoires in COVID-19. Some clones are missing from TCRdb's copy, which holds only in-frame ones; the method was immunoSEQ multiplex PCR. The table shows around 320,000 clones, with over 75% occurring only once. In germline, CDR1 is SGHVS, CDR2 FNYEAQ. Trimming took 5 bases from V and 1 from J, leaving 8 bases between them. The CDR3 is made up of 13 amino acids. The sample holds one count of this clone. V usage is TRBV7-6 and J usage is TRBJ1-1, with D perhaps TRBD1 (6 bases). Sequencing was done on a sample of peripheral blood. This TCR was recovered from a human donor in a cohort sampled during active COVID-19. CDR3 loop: CASSKQGNTEAFF. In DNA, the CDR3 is TGTGCCAGCAGCAAACAGGGGAACACTGAAGCTTTCTTT.